The 2 T cell receptor beta chains below come from one sample, sequenced in a study of blood T cell repertoires in COVID-19. The data were produced by immunoSEQ multiplex PCR, yet TCRdb's version contains in-frame clones alone and is incomplete. The table has roughly 52,000 clones, about 79% seen once. Sequencing was performed on peripheral blood. These receptors were taken from a man aged 80 or over with COVID-19, enrolled during active disease.

Here the CDR3 reads CASSSPGGPDNEQFF. In nucleotides, the CDR3 is TGTGCCAGCAGCTCACCCGGGGGACCCGACAATGAGCAGTTCTTC. The chain carries TRBV5-4 and TRBJ2-1; D may be TRBD2 (6 bases). The germline V and J ends were trimmed by 3 bases and 5 bases, with 15 bases remaining between them. The CDR3 runs 15 residues. CDR1 SGHNT and CDR2 YYREEE come from the germline V gene (reference sequence).

CDR3 in DNA: TGCGCCAGCAGCCTCAATCTGGGACAGGGTATGATAGGCTACACCTTC. It yields the protein CASSLNLGQGMIGYTF. The genes are TRBV4-1 and TRBJ1-2; 9 positions match TRBD1. J gave up 8 bases and V 4 bases, and 14 bases lay outside the gene matches. The germline V gene has CDR1 MGHRA and CDR2 YSYEKL. The CDR3 runs 16 residues.